The clone carrying this T cell receptor (beta chain) was counted a few times. What it binds is unknown. PRAID featured prominent immunodeficiency. The CDR3 is 16 amino acids. The germline gives CDR1 SEHNR, CDR2 FQNEAQ (reference sequence). The ends lost 5 bases at V and 8 bases at J; junction bases unmatched: 12. Libraries were prepared by immunoSEQ multiplex PCR; TCRdb keeps only in-frame clonotypes and omits some of them. Altogether some 68,000 clones are present, approximately 90% being singletons, with the ten largest covering 0.55% to 0.85%. This sample was included in a study of stem cell transplantation in POMP-related autoinflammatory disease. Study-wide background: Before transplant, CD4+ T cells skewed naive and CD8+ proportions were low. Study findings and constraints: Unique TRB V-J gene pairings were limited in number in patients with PRAID.

J is TRBJ1-6 and V is TRBV7-9; 7 bases agree with TRBD1. Sequenced here: CD4+ T cells from PBMCs, sampled after stem cell transplantation. The origin of this receptor is a human patient with POMP-related autoinflammation and immune dysregulation (PRAID). Some T cells may arise from the graft donor. The CDR3 is CASSPRSGTADSPLHF. Written as DNA, the CDR3 is TGTGCCAGCAGCCCCCGTTCCGGGACAGCTGATTCACCCCTCCACTTT. Full variable domain (outside the CDR3, taken from reference TRBV7-9 and TRBJ1-6): DTGVSQNPRHKITKRGQNVTFRCDPISEHNRLYWYRQTLGQGPEFLTYFQNEAQLEKSRLLSDRFSAERPKGSFSTLEIQRTEQGDSAMYLCASSPRSGTADSPLHFGNGTRLTVT.